This TCR beta chain appears in the sequencing data of a study of T cell responses to AZD1222 COVID-19 vaccine. A single count supports this clone. Its antigen is still unknown. Findings of the study overall: Two AZD1222 administrations were followed by greater Spike-specific TCR breadth and depth. Baseline seropositives among AZD1222 recipients totaled only 5 to 7.

Method: immunoSEQ multiplex PCR; TCRdb's copy keeps in-frame clones and lacks some. The sample lists roughly 97,000 clones; about 89% were seen once. After removal of 5 bases from V and 4 bases from J, the junction contained 2 bases not matched to a gene. The CDR3 length is 13 residues. Germline loops: CDR1 SGHTA, CDR2 FQGTGA. The sequence was collected from an adult in good health. V is TRBV7-3 and J is TRBJ2-1; TRBD2 matches at 7 bases. Material: peripheral blood, obtained on day 0 of AZD1222 vaccination. Here the CDR3 reads CASSTGGYNEQFF. In DNA form, the CDR3 reads TGTGCCAGCAGCACGGGGGGATACAATGAGCAGTTCTTC. The whole variable domain, remainder taken from reference TRBV7-3 and TRBJ2-1, is GAGVSQTPSNKVTEKGKYVELRCDPISGHTALYWYRQSLGQGPEFLIYFQGTGAADDSGLPNDRFFAVRPEGSVSTLKIQRTERGDSAVYLCASSTGGYNEQFFGPGTRLTVL.